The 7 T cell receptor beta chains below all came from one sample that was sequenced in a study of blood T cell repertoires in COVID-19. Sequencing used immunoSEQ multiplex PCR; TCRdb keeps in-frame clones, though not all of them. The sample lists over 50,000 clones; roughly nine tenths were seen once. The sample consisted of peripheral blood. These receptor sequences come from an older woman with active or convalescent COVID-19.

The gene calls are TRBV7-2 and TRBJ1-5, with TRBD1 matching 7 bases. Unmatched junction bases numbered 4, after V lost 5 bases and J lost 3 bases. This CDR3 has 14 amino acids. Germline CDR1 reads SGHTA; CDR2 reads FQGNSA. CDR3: CASSNTGDNQPQHF. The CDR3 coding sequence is TGTGCCAGCAGCAACACAGGGGACAATCAGCCCCAGCATTTT. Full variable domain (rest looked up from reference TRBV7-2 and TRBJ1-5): GAGVSQSPSNKVTEKGKDVELRCDPISGHTALYWYRQSLGQGLEFLIYFQGNSAPDKSGLPSDRFSAERTGGSVSTLTIQRTQQEDSAVYLCASSNTGDNQPQHFGDGTRLSIL.

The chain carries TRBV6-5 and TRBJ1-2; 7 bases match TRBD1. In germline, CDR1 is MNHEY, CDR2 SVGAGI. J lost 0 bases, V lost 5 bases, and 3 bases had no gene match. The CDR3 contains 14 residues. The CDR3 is CASSRDRANYGYTF. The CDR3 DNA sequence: TGTGCCAGCAGTAGGGACAGAGCTAACTATGGCTACACCTTC.

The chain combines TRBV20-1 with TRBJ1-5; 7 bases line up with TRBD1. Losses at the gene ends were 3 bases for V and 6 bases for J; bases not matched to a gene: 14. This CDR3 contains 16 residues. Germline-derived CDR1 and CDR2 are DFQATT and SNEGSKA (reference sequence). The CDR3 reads CSASGVEGATGQPQHF. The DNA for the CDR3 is TGCAGTGCTAGTGGGGTGGAGGGGGCGACCGGTCAGCCCCAGCATTTT.

CDR3 nucleotide sequence: TGTGCCAGCAGCTCGCAGGTTCTGGTACCCGGAAAACTGTTTTTT. Encoded protein: CASSSQVLVPGKLFF. The chain couples TRBV11-2 to TRBJ1-4; D not resolved. Germline-derived CDR1 and CDR2 are SGHAT and FQNNGV. The CDR3 runs 15 residues. Trimming took off 4 bases at V and 10 bases at J, with 19 bases between the two ends.

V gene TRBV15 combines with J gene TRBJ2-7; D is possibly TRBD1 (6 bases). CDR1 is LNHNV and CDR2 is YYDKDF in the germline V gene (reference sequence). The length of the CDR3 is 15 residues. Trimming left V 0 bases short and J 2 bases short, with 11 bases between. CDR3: CATSRDPGVTYEQYF. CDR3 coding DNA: TGTGCCACCAGCAGAGACCCAGGGGTCACCTACGAGCAGTACTTC.

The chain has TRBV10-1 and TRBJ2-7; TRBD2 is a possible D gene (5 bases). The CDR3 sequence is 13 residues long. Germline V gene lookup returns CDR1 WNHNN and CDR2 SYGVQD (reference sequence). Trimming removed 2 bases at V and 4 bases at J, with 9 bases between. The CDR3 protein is CASSENGVYEQYF. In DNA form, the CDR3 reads TGCGCCAGCAGTGAGAACGGGGTTTACGAGCAGTACTTC.

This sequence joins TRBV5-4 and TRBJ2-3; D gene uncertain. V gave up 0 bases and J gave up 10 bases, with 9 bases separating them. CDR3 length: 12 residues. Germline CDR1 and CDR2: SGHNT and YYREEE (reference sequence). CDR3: CASSLVSGAQYF. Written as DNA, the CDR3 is TGTGCCAGCAGCTTGGTCTCCGGTGCGCAGTATTTT.